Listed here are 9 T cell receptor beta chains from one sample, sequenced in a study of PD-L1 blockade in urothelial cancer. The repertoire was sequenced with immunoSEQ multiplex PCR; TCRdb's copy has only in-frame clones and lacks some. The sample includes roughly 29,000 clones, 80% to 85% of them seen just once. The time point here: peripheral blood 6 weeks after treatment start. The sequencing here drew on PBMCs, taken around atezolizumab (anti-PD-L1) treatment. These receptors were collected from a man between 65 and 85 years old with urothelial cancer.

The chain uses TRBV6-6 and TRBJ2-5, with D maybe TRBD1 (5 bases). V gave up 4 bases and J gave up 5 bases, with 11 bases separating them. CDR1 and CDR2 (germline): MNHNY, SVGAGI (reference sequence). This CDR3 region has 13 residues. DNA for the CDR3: TGTGCCAGCAGTTCCCAGGGTTCTGAGACCCAGTACTTC. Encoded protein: CASSSQGSETQYF.

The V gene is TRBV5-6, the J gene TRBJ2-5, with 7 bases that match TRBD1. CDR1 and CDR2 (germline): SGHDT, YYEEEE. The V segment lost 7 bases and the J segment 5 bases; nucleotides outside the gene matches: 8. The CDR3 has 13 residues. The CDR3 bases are TGTGCCAGCTCCCGGGACAGCAGGGAGACCCAGTACTTC. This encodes CASSRDSRETQYF.

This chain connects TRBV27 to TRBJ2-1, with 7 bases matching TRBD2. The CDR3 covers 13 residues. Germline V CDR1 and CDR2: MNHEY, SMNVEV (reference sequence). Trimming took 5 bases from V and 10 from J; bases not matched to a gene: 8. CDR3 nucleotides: TGTGCCAGCAGTCGCGAACCGGGACTAGAGCAGTTCTTC. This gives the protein CASSREPGLEQFF.

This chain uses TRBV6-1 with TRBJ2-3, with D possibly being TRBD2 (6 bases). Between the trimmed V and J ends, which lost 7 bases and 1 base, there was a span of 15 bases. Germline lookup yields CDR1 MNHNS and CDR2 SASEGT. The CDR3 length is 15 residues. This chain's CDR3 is CASMVVSGGTDTQYF. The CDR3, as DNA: TGTGCCAGCATGGTAGTGTCGGGGGGCACAGATACGCAGTATTTT.

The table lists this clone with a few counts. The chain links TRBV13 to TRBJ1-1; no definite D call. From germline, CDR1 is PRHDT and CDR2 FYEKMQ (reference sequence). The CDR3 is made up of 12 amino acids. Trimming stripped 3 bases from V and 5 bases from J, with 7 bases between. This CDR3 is CASSFRGTEAFF. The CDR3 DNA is TGTGCCAGCAGCTTCCGAGGGACTGAAGCTTTCTTT.

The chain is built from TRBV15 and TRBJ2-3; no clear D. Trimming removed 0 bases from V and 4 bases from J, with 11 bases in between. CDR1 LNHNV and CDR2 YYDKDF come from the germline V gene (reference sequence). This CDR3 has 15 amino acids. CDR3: CATSRDPGRSDTQYF. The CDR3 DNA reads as TGTGCCACCAGCAGAGATCCTGGGCGATCAGATACGCAGTATTTT.

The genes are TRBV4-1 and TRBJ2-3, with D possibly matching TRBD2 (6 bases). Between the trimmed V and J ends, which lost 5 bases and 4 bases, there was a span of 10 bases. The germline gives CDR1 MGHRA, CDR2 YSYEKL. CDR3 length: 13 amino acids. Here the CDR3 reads CASSLGGADTQYF. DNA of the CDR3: TGCGCCAGCAGCTTGGGGGGAGCAGATACGCAGTATTTT.

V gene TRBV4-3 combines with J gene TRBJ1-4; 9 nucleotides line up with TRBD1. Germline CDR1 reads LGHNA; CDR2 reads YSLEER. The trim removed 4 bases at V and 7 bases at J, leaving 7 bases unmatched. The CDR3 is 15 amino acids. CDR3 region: CASSPAGTGSEKLFF. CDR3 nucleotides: TGCGCCAGCAGCCCGGCCGGGACAGGGAGTGAAAAACTGTTTTTT.

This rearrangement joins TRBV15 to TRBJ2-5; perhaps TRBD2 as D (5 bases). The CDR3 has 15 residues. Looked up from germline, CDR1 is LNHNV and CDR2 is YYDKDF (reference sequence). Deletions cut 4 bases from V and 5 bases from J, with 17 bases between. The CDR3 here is CATSTSPRGFETQYF. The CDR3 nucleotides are TGTGCCACCAGCACAAGCCCCCGGGGTTTTGAGACCCAGTACTTC.